These T cell receptor beta chains were read from a single sample in a study of T cell responses to AZD1222 COVID-19 vaccine. TCRdb keeps only in-frame clones here, not all; method: immunoSEQ multiplex PCR. The data hold 68,000 or so clones, with about 80% observed a single time. Here the sequenced sample was peripheral blood, taken on day 0 of AZD1222 vaccination. The receptor source for this set is an adult in good health. The CDR3 runs from the conserved cysteine through the conserved F or W. The D gene is left open where the match is weak. The size field is filled for only some rows; it gives once, few, many or a size class.

abundance	v_gene	j_gene	d_gene	CDR3nt	CDR3aa
NA	TRBV27	TRBJ1-5	NA	TGTGCCAGCAGCCGAACCGGACAGTTCGATCAGCCCCAGCATTTT	CASSRTGQFDQPQHF
NA	TRBV4-2	TRBJ1-4	TRBD1	TGTGCCAGCAGCCAAGACAGGGGGCGTGAAAAACTGTTTTTT	CASSQDRGREKLFF
NA	TRBV15	TRBJ1-2	NA	TGTGCCACCAGCTACGGGACGGGCCTTTATGGCTACACCTTC	CATSYGTGLYGYTF
NA	TRBV5-5	TRBJ2-2	TRBD2	TGTGCCAGCAGCCCCCTCGGGACTAGCAACACCGGGGAGCTGTTTTTT	CASSPLGTSNTGELFF
NA	TRBV9	TRBJ2-1	NA	TGTGCCAGCAGCGTAAGTGGGGCAGCAAACAATGAGCAGTTCTTC	CASSVSGAANNEQFF
few	TRBV11-2	TRBJ1-6	NA	TGTGCCAGCGGGCCCGGTAATTCACCCCTCCACTTT	CASGPGNSPLHF
NA	TRBV10-1	TRBJ1-3	NA	TGCGCCAGCAGTTTCGGACGGAGCTCTGGAAACACCATATATTTT	CASSFGRSSGNTIYF
NA	TRBV12-3/TRBV12-4	TRBJ2-5	NA	TGTGCCAGCAGTTCTCTACAAGAGACCCAGTACTTC	CASSSLQETQYF
NA	TRBV5-1	TRBJ1-4	NA	TGCGCCAGCAGCTTGGGGGGCGCGGGTGAAAAACTGTTTTTT	CASSLGGAGEKLFF
NA	TRBV12-3/TRBV12-4	TRBJ1-2	TRBD1	TGTGCCAGCAGCTATCAGACAGGGCGCGGCTACACCTTC	CASSYQTGRGYTF
NA	TRBV5-1	TRBJ2-7	NA	TGCGCCAGCAGCCCCGGGGGTCAACCTACCTACGAGCAGTACTTC	CASSPGGQPTYEQYF